This T cell receptor (beta chain) was found in a study of control samples from healthy donors and cancer patients. The protocol was immunoSEQ multiplex PCR, while the TCRdb copy is restricted to in-frame clones and leaves out a portion. The repertoire includes some 90,000 clones, around 86% of them detected once, and about 1.3% sits in the top ten. The CDR3 is 14 amino acids. Trimming took 10 bases from V and 5 from J; bases not matched to a gene: 7. CDR1 and CDR2 (germline): SGHVS, FQNEAQ. Sequencing used blood. The V and J genes are TRBV7-8 and TRBJ2-3; 12 bases match TRBD1. This clonotype was sampled from a woman between 45 and 60 years old in good health. CDR3 sequence (DNA): TGTGCCACGGGGTGGGACAGGGGGCGAGATACGCAGTATTTT. This encodes CATGWDRGRDTQYF.